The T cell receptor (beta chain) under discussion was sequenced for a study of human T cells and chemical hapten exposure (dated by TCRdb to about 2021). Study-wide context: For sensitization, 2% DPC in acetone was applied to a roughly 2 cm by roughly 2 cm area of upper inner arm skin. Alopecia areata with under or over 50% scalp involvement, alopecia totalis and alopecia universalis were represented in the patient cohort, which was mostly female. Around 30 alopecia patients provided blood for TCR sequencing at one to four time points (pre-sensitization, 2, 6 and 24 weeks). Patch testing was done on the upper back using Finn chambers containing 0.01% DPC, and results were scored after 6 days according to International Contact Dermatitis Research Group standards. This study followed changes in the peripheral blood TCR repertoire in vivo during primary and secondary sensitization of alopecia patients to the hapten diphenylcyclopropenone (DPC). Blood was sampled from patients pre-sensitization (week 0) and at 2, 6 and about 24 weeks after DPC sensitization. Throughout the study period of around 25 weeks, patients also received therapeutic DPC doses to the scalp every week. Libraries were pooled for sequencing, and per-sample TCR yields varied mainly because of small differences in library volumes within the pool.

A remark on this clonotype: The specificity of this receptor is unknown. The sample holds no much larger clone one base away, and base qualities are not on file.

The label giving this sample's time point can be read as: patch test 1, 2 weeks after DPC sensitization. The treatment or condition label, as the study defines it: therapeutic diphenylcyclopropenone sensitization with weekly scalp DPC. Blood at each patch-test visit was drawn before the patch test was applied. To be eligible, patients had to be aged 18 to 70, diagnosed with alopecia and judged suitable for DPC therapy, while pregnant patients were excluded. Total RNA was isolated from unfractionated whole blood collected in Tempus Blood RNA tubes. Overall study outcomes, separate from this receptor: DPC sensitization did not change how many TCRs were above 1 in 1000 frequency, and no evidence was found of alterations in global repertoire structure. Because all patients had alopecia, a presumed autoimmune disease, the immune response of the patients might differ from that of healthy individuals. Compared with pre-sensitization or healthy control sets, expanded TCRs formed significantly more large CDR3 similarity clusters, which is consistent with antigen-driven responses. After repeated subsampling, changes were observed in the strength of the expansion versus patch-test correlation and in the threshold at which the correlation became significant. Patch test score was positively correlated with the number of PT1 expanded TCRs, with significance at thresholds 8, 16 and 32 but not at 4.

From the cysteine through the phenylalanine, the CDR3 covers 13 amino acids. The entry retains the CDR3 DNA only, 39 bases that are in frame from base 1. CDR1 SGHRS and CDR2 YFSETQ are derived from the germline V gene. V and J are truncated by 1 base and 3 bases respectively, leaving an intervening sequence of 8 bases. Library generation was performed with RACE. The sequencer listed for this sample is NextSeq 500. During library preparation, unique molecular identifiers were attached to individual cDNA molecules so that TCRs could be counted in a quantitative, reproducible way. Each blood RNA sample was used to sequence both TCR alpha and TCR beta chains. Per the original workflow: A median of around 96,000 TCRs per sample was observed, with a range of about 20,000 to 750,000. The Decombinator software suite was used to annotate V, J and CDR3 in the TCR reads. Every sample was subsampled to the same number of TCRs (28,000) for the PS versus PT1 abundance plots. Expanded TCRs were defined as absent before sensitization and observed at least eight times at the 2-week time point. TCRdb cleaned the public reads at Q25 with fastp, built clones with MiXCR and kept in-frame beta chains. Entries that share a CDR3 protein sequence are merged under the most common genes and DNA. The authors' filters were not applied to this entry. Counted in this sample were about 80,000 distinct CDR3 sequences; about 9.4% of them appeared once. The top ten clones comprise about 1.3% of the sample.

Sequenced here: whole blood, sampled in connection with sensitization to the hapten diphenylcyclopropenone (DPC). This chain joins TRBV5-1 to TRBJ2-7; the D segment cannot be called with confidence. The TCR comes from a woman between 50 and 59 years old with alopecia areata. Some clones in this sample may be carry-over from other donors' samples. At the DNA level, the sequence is TGCGCCAGCAGCTTGACCGGAGACTACGAGCAGTACTTC. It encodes CASSLTGDYEQYF.